This T cell receptor beta chain is from a study of glioma-infiltrating T cells after dendritic cell vaccination. The time point denotes: after dendritic cell vaccination, including at tumor progression/relapse. Selection required adequate fresh-frozen tumor tissue plus more than two years' survival data. The CDR3 length is 15 residues. V dropped 4 bases and J dropped 2; count of bases not matched to a gene: 6. Germline V CDR1 and CDR2: MRHNA, SNTAGT. Sequencing used immunoSEQ multiplex PCR; TCRdb keeps in-frame clones, though not all of them. The table records roughly 87,000 clones, less than 90% of them present only once.

The chain combines TRBV6-4 with TRBJ2-5; 8 positions match TRBD1. This clonotype originated in a human donor with glioblastoma. Here the sequenced sample was blood, taken after dendritic cell vaccination. CDR3 amino acids: CASSVTTGAQETQYF. The CDR3, as DNA: TGTGCCAGCAGTGTCACGACAGGGGCTCAAGAGACCCAGTACTTC.